Listed below are T cell receptor beta chains from one sample, sequenced in a study of tumor and adjacent non-tumor tissue in lung cancer. TCRdb re-called the multiplex PCR reads with MiXCR, one entry per CDR3 protein. The table records 120,000 to 150,000 distinct CDR3 sequences, around 66% of them present only once. Input material: lung tumor tissue. The origin of the receptors is a man aged 55 to 70 with small cell lung cancer. The CDR3 runs from the conserved cysteine through the conserved F or W.

v_call	j_call	cdr3_aa
TRBV5-6	TRBJ2-2	CASSLVGPQGTGELFF
TRBV28	TRBJ2-5	CASSPPFGTQYF
TRBV9	TRBJ2-2	CASSVGLAGLTGELFF
TRBV5-4	TRBJ2-5	CASSLESGIQETQYF
TRBV6-2/TRBV6-3	TRBJ2-1	CASTLGQGLLSEQFF
TRBV6-2/TRBV6-3	TRBJ2-1	CASSYTTSSNEQFF
TRBV29-1	TRBJ2-1	CSVWTGSYNEQFF
TRBV11-2	TRBJ2-1	CASSRRLTGEGRREQFF
TRBV20-1	TRBJ2-1	CSVRDRQGTYDEQFF
TRBV28	TRBJ2-3	CASSLAGVGTDTQYF
TRBV6-1	TRBJ1-2	CASRGQGHSYGYTF
TRBV11-2	TRBJ1-6	CASSLRTYNSPLHF
TRBV10-3	TRBJ2-2	CAIRAGNTGELFF
TRBV11-2	TRBJ2-3	CASSSGQGWWDTQYF
TRBV11-2	TRBJ2-1	CTGSSTGGFFNEQFF
TRBV10-2	TRBJ2-1	CASSLLVGGYNEQFF
TRBV10-1	TRBJ1-2	CASSEPGGGYTF
TRBV11-2	TRBJ2-3	CASSLRGRSTDTQYF
TRBV6-1	TRBJ2-2	CARLEGTSIGELFF
TRBV12-3/TRBV12-4	TRBJ2-1	CASSLESGVSEQFF
TRBV24-1	TRBJ2-1	CATSGGATGASGRGWYNEQFF
TRBV10-2	TRBJ1-1	CAISESGRSPEAFF
TRBV11-1	TRBJ2-1	CASSLGSGGIYNEQFF
TRBV30	TRBJ2-7	CAWRSGLGLSYEQYF
TRBV29-1	TRBJ2-1	CSGGTTAEQFF
TRBV13	TRBJ1-5	CVSSLGGDSNQPQHF
TRBV20-1	TRBJ2-1	CNARDRVAWFF
TRBV28	TRBJ2-1	CASSRSGGGYNEQFF
TRBV11-3	TRBJ2-7	CASIPSSYEQYF
TRBV20-1	TRBJ2-1	CSARSSTSGRGKNEQFF
TRBV4-1	TRBJ2-5	CASNQESRGETQYF
TRBV5-6	TRBJ2-5	CASGKATRTQYF
TRBV6-6	TRBJ1-2	CASIDDDNRDLNHYGYTF
TRBV11-2	TRBJ2-1	CASSLDRLAGGFQVAEQLF
TRBV4-1	TRBJ1-5	CASSQGEGTGQPQHF
TRBV11-2	TRBJ2-7	CASSVARGAVSEQYF
TRBV20-1	TRBJ2-7	CSAENGQVSSYEQYF
TRBV18	TRBJ1-5	CASSPDSMRNQPQHF
TRBV5-1	TRBJ2-2	CASSSQGNTGELFF
TRBV6-5	TRBJ1-2	CASSIQTGTGNYGYTF
TRBV7-9	TRBJ1-2	CASSTGTVYGYTF
TRBV4-1	TRBJ2-2	CASSQEPSGRALGELFF